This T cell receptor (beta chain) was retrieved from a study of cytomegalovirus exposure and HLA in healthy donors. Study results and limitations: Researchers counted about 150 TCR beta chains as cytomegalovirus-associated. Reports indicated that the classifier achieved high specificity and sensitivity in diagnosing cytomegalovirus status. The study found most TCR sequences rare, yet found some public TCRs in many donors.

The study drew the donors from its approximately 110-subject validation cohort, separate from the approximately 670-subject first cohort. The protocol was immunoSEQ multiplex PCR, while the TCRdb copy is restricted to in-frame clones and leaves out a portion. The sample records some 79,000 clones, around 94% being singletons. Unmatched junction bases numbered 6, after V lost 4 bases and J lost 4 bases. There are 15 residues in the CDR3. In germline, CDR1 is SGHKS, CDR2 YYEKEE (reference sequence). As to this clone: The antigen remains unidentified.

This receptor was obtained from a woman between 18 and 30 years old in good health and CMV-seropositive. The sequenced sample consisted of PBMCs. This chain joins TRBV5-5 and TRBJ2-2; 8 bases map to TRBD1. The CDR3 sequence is CASSPYRGSTGELFF. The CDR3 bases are TGTGCCAGCAGCCCGTACAGGGGGTCCACCGGGGAGCTGTTTTTT.